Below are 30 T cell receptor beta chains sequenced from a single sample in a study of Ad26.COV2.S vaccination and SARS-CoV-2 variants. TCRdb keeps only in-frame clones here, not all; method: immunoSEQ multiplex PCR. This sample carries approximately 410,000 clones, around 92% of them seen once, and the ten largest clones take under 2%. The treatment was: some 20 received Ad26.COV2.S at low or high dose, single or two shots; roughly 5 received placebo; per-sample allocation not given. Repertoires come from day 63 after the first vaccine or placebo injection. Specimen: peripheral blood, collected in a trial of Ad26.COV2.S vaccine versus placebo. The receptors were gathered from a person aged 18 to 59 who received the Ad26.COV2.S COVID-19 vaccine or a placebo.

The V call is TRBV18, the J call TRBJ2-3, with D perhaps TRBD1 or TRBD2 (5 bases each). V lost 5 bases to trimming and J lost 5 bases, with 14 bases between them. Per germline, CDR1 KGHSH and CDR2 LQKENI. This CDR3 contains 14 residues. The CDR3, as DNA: TGTGCCAGCTCAACAGGACGAGGAGGAGATACGCAGTATTTT. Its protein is CASSTGRGGDTQYF.

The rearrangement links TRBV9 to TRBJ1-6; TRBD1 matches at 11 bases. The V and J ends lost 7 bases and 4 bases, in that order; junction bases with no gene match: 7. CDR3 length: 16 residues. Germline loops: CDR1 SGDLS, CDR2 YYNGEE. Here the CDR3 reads CASSPGTGGYNSPLHF. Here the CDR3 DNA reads TGTGCCAGCTCCCCCGGGACAGGGGGGTATAATTCACCCCTCCACTTT.

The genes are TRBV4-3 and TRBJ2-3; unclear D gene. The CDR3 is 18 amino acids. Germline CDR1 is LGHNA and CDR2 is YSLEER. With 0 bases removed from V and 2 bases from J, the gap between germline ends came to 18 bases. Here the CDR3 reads CASSQDSQDYSSTDTQYF. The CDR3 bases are TGCGCCAGCAGCCAAGATTCCCAGGATTACTCTTCCACAGATACGCAGTATTTT.

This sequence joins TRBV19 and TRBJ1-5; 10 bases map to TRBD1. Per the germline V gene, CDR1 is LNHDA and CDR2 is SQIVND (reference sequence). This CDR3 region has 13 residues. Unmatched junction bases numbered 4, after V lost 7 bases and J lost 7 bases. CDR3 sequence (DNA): TGTGCCAGTAAGGACAGGGGGGGGCAGCCCCAGCATTTT. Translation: CASKDRGGQPQHF.

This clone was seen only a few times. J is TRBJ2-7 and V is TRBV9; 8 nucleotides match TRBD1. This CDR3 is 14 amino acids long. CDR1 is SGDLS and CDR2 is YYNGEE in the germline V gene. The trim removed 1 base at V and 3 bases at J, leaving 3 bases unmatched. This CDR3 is CASSVSGGIYEQYF. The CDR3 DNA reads TGTGCCAGCAGCGTATCAGGGGGCATCTACGAGCAGTACTTC.

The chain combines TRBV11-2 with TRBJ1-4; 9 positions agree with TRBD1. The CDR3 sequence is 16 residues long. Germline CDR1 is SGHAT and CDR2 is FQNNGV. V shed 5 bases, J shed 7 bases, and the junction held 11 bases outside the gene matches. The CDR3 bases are TGTGCCAGCAGCCGCTCTCACAGGGGGCAGGTTGAAAAACTGTTTTTT. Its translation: CASSRSHRGQVEKLFF.

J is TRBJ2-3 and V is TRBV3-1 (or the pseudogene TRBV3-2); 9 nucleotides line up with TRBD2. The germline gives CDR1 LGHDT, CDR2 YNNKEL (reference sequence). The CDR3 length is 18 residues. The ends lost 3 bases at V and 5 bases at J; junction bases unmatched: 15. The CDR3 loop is CASSHPWGGGAERDTQYF. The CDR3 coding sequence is TGTGCCAGCAGCCACCCGTGGGGCGGGGGGGCAGAGAGAGATACGCAGTATTTT.

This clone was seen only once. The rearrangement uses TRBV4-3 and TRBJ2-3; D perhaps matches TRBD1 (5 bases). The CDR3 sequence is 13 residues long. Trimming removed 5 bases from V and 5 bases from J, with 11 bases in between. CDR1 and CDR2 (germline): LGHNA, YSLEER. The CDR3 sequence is CASSTNRGDTQYF. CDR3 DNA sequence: TGCGCCAGCAGCACAAATAGGGGAGATACGCAGTATTTT.

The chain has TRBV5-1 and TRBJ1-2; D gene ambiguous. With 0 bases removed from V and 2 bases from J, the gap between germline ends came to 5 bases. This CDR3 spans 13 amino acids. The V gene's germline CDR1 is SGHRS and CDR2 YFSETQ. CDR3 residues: CASSLVGNYGYTF. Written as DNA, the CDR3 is TGCGCCAGCAGCTTGGTAGGGAACTATGGCTACACCTTC.

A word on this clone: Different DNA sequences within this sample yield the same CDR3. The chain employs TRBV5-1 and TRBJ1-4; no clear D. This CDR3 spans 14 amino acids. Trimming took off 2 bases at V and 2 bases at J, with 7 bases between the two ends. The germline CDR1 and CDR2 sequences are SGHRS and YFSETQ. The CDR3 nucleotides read TGCGCCAGCAGCTTAGGAGGGACTAATGAAAAACTGTTTTTT. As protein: CASSLGGTNEKLFF.

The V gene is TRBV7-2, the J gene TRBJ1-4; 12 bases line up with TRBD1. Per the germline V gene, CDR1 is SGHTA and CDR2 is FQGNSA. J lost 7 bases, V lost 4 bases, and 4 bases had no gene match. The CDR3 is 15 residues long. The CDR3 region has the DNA TGTGCCAGCAGCTGGGACAGGGGGCGCGGTGAAAAACTGTTTTTT. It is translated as CASSWDRGRGEKLFF.

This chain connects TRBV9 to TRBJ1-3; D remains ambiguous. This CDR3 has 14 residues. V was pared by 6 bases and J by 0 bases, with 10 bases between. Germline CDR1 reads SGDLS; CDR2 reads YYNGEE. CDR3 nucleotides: TGTGCCAGCACAAAGACGGCCTCTGGAAACACCATATATTTT. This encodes CASTKTASGNTIYF.

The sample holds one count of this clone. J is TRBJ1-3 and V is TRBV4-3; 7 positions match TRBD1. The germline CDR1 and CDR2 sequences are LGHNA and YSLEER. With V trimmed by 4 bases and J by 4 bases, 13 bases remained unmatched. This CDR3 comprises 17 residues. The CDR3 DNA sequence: TGCGCCAGCAGCCGCGAAATAGGGGGCGCGGGGGGAAACACCATATATTTT. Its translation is CASSREIGGAGGNTIYF.

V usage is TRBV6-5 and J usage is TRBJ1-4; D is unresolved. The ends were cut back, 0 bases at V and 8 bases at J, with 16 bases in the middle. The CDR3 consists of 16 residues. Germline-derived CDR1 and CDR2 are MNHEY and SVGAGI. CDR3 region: CASSYSVWRVREKLFF. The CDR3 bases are TGTGCCAGCAGTTACTCGGTTTGGAGGGTTCGAGAAAAACTGTTTTTT.

The CDR3 loop reads CASSPSGVTNEQYF. The DNA for the CDR3 is TGTGCCAGCAGCCCTAGCGGGGTTACCAACGAGCAGTACTTC. The chain couples TRBV6-6 to TRBJ2-7, with TRBD2 matching 9 bases. This CDR3 region has 14 residues. CDR1 is MNHNY and CDR2 is SVGAGI in the germline V gene (reference sequence). Unmatched junction bases numbered 8, after V lost 6 bases and J lost 5 bases.

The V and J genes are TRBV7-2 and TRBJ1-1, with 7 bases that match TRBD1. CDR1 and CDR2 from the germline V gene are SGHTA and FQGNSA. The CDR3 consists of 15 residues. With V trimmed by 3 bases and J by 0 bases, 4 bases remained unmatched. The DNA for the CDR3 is TGTGCCAGCAGCTTTCACAGGGGTCTGAACACTGAAGCTTTCTTT. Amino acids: CASSFHRGLNTEAFF.

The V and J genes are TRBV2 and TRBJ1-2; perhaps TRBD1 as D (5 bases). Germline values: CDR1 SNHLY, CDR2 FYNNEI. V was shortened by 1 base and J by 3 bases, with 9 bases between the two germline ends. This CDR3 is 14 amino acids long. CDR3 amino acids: CASSEVGGYYGYTF. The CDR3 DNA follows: TGTGCCAGCAGTGAAGTGGGGGGTTACTATGGCTACACCTTC. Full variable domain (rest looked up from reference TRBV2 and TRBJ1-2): EPEVTQTPSHQVTQMGQEVILRCVPISNHLYFYWYRQILGQKVEFLVSFYNNEISEKSEIFDDQFSVERPDGSNFTLKIRSTKLEDSAMYFCASSEVGGYYGYTFGSGTRLTVV.

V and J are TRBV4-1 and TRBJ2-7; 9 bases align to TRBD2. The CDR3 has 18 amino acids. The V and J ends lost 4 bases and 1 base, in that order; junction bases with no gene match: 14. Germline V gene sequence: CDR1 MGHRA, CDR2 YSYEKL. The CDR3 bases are TGCGCCAGCAGCCCCAGGGGCGCGGGAGGGGTAGGATCCTACGAGCAGTACTTC. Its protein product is CASSPRGAGGVGSYEQYF.

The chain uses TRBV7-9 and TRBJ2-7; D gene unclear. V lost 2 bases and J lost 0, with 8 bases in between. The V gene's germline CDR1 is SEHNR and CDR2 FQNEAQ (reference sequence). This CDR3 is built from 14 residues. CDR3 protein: CASSLSIDSYEQYF. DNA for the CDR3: TGTGCCAGCAGCTTATCGATCGACTCCTACGAGCAGTACTTC.

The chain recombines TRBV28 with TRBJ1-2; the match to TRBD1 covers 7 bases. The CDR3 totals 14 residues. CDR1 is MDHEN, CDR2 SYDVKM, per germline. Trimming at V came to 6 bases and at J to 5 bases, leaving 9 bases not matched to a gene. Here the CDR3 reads CASRVSGTVYGYTF. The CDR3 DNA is TGTGCCAGCAGGGTCTCCGGGACAGTTTATGGCTACACCTTC.

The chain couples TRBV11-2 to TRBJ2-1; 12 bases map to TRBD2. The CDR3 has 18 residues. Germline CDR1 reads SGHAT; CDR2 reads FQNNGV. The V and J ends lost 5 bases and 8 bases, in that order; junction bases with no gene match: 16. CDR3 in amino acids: CASSEPGLAGPSSHEQFF. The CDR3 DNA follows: TGTGCCAGCAGCGAACCGGGACTAGCGGGTCCTTCTAGCCATGAGCAGTTCTTC. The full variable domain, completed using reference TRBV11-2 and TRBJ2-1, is EAGVAQSPRYKIIEKRQSVAFWCNPISGHATLYWYQQILGQGPKLLIQFQNNGVVDDSQLPKDRFSAERLKGVDSTLKIQPAKLEDSAVYLCASSEPGLAGPSSHEQFFGPGTRLTVL.

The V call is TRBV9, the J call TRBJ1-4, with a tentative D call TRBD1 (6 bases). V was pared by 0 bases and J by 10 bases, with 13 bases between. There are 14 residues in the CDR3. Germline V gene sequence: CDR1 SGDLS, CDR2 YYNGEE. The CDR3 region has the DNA TGTGCCAGCAGCGTAGTGGGCAAGGGGGGAAAACTGTTTTTT. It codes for CASSVVGKGGKLFF.

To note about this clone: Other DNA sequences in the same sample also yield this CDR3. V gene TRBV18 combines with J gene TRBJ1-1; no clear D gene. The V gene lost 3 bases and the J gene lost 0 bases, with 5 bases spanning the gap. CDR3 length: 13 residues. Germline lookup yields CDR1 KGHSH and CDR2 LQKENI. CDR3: CASSPALNTEAFF. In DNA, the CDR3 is TGTGCCAGCTCACCGGCCTTGAACACTGAAGCTTTCTTT. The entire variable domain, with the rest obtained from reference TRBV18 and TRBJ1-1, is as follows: NAGVMQNPRHLVRRRGQEARLRCSPMKGHSHVYWYRQLPEEGLKFMVYLQKENIIDESGMPKERFSAEFPKEGPSILRIQQVVRGDSAAYFCASSPALNTEAFFGQGTRLTVV.

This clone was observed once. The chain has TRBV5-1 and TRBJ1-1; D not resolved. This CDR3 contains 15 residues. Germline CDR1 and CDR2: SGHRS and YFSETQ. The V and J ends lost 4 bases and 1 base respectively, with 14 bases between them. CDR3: CASSVATPRNTEAFF. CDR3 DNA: TGCGCCAGCAGCGTGGCCACCCCGCGGAACACTGAAGCTTTCTTT.

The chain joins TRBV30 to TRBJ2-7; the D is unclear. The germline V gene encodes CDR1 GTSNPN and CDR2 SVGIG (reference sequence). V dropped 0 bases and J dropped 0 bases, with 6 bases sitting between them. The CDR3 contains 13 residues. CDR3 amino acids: CAWSVEDSYEQYF. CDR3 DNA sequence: TGTGCCTGGAGTGTAGAGGACTCCTACGAGCAGTACTTC.

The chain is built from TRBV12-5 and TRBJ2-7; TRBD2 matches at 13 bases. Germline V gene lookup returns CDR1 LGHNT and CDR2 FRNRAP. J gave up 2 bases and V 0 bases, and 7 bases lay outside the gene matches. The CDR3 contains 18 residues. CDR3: CASGLVLTGTSGTYEQYF. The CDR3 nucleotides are TGTGCTAGTGGTTTGGTACTAACAGGGACTAGCGGGACCTACGAGCAGTACTTC.

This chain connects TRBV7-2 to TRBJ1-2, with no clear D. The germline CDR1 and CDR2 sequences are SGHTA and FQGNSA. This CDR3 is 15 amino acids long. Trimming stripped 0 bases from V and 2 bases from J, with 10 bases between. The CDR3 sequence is CASSLARTPNYGYTF. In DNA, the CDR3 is TGTGCCAGCAGCTTAGCTCGGACGCCGAACTATGGCTACACCTTC.

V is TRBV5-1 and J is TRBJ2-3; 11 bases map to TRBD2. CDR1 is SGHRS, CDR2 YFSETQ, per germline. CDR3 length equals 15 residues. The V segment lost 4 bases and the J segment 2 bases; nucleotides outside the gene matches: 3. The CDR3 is CASSLGLADTDTQYF. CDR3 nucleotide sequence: TGCGCCAGCAGCCTGGGACTAGCGGACACAGATACGCAGTATTTT. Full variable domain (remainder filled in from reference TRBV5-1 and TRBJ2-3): KAGVTQTPRYLIKTRGQQVTLSCSPISGHRSVSWYQQTPGQGLQFLFEYFSETQRNKGNFPGRFSGRQFSNSRSEMNVSTLELGDSALYLCASSLGLADTDTQYFGPGTRLTVL.

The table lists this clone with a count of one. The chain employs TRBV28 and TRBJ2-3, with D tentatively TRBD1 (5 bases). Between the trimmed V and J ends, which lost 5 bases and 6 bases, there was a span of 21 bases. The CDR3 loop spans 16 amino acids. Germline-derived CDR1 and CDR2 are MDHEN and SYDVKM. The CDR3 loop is CASSTQGSFWVDTQYF. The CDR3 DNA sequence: TGTGCCAGCAGTACTCAGGGTTCCTTCTGGGTTGATACGCAGTATTTT.

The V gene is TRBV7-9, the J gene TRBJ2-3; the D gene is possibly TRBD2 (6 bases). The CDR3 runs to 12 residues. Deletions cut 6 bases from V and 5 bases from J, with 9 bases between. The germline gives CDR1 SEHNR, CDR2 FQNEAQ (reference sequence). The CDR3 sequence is CASSDGGDTQYF. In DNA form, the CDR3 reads TGTGCCAGCAGTGACGGGGGAGATACGCAGTATTTT.